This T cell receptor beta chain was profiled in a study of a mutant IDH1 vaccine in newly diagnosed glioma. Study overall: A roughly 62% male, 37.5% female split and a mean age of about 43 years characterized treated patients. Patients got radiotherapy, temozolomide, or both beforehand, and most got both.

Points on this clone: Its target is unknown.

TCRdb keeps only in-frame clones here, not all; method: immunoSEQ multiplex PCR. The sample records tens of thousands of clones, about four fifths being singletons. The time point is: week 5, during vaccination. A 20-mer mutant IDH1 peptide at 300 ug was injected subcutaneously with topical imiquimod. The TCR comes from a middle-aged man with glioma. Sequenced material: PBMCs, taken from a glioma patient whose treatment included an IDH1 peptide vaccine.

CDR3 in amino acids: CASSYSGDMNTEAFF. The CDR3 bases are TGTGCCAGCAGTTACTCGGGGGACATGAACACTGAAGCTTTCTTT. The chain carries TRBV6-5 and TRBJ1-1; a weak D match, TRBD1 (6 bases). The CDR3 totals 15 residues. V was pared by 0 bases and J by 0 bases, with 8 bases between. CDR1 and CDR2 from the germline V gene are MNHEY and SVGAGI.